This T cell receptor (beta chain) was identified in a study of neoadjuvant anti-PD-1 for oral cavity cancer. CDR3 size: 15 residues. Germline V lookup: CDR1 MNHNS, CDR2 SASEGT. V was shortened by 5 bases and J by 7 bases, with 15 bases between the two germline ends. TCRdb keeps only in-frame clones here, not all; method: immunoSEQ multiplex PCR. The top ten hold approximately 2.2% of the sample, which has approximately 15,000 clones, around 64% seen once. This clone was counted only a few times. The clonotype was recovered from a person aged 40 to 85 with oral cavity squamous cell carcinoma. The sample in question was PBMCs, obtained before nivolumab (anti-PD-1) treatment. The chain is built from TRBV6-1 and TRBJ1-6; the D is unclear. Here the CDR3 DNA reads TGTGCCAGCAGTTTAGACATCCTCGGGAATTCACCCCTCCACTTT. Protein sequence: CASSLDILGNSPLHF.